The present T cell receptor beta chain was sequenced within a study of blood T cell repertoires in COVID-19. Across the study: Researchers got acute and convalescent COVID-19 samples from the United States, Italy and Spain. Nucleic acid was either cDNA or gDNA, and it came from T cells, B-cell-depleted T cells, or PBMCs.

The CDR3 totals 13 residues. Germline CDR1 and CDR2: SGHVS and FQNEAQ. Trimming cost V 5 bases and J 8 bases, with 13 bases left between them. Clones were sequenced by immunoSEQ multiplex PCR, and TCRdb holds only the in-frame ones, with some missing. The sample has approximately 280,000 clones; approximately 85% are singletons. This chain uses TRBV7-8 with TRBJ2-1, with a possible D match to TRBD2 (6 bases). Sequencing used peripheral blood. The sequence came from a woman in her 70s with acute or convalescent COVID-19. This CDR3 is CASSAGTPDEQFF. The CDR3 bases are TGTGCCAGCAGCGCGGGGACCCCAGATGAGCAGTTCTTC.